Presented here are 6 T cell receptor beta chains from one specimen sequenced in a study of cytomegalovirus exposure and HLA in healthy donors. A multiplex PCR was run with 60 Vbeta primers and 13 Jbeta primers. Produced via immunoSEQ multiplex PCR; TCRdb's table is partial and in-frame only. Of approximately 150,000 clones listed, roughly 78% were seen once; the top ten hold around 14%. The sequenced sample consisted of PBMCs. These receptors were taken from a woman aged 45-59 years in good health and CMV-seropositive.

This chain's CDR3 is CASSLPAGGRTDTQYF. The DNA for the CDR3 is TGTGCCAGCAGCCTACCAGCGGGGGGGCGGACAGATACGCAGTATTTT. The chain recombines TRBV5-4 with TRBJ2-3, with TRBD2 matching over 10 bases. The CDR3 is made up of 16 amino acids. CDR1 and CDR2 from the germline V gene are SGHNT and YYREEE (reference sequence). V gave up 4 bases and J gave up 3 bases; unmatched junction bases: 8.

In this sample, this clone turned up once. Written as DNA, the CDR3 is TGTGCCAGCAGTGAAGCGTCGGGGGCCTACAATGAGCAGTTCTTC. Amino acid sequence: CASSEASGAYNEQFF. The chain joins TRBV6-1 to TRBJ2-1; D is perhaps TRBD2 (6 bases). The CDR3 covers 15 residues. With 0 bases removed from V and 2 bases from J, the gap between germline ends came to 8 bases. CDR1 MNHNS and CDR2 SASEGT come from the germline V gene.

The chain links TRBV9 to TRBJ2-7; the match to TRBD2 covers 8 bases. Looked up from germline, CDR1 is SGDLS and CDR2 is YYNGEE. V lost 4 bases, J lost 7 bases, and 10 bases stayed unmatched. This CDR3 is 14 amino acids long. CDR3 protein: CASSPVVAGLEQYF. Written as DNA, the CDR3 is TGTGCCAGCAGCCCCGTAGTAGCGGGGTTAGAGCAGTACTTC.

This clone was observed a few times. This chain uses TRBV29-1 with TRBJ2-5; D unclear. V lost 5 bases, J lost 5 bases, and 15 bases lay in between. The length of the CDR3 is 13 residues. The germline V gene has CDR1 SQVTM and CDR2 ANQGSEA. The CDR3 is CSVRNYSKETQYF. CDR3 sequence (DNA): TGCAGCGTTCGCAACTACTCCAAGGAGACCCAGTACTTC.

CDR3 bases: TGTGCCAGTCAGGGTTTCTATGGCTACACCTTC. Its protein is CASQGFYGYTF. The J gene is TRBJ1-2, the V gene TRBV19, with TRBD1 as a possible D gene (5 bases). The V end was cut by 8 bases, the J end by 4 bases, with 8 bases between. The CDR3 runs to 11 residues. Germline CDR1 is LNHDA and CDR2 is SQIVND (reference sequence).

The chain combines TRBV19 with TRBJ2-7; tentatively, D is TRBD2 (7 bases). Trimming took off 6 bases at V and 7 bases at J, with 19 bases between the two ends. The CDR3 contains 14 residues. CDR1 is LNHDA and CDR2 is SQIVND in the germline V gene (reference sequence). In DNA, the CDR3 is TGTGCCAGTAGGGCGGGGGACAACACGGGGGAGCAGTACTTC. Residues: CASRAGDNTGEQYF.